This T cell receptor beta chain was retrieved from a study of T cell responses to AZD1222 COVID-19 vaccine. Study results and caveats: There were mostly white British donors and more females than males, and clonal diversity was possibly underestimated. At baseline, seropositivity was found in only five or six AZD1222 recipients.

The germline CDR1 and CDR2 sequences are SGHAT and FQNNGV. V shed 7 bases and J shed 5 bases, with 20 bases lying between them. The CDR3 is 15 amino acids. Sequenced by immunoSEQ multiplex PCR; TCRdb stores in-frame clones only, minus some. The table has 140,000 to 150,000 clones, about 90% seen once. Details on this clone: No antigen is known for it.

Specimen: peripheral blood, collected 28 days after the second AZD1222 dose. J is TRBJ1-1 and V is TRBV11-2; a possible D gene is TRBD1 (6 bases). This receptor was identified in an adult who received the AZD1222 COVID-19 vaccine. DNA for the CDR3: TGTGCCAGCACCCTTGGTGGGGGGCGAGGGACTGAAGCTTTCTTT. It codes for CASTLGGGRGTEAFF.